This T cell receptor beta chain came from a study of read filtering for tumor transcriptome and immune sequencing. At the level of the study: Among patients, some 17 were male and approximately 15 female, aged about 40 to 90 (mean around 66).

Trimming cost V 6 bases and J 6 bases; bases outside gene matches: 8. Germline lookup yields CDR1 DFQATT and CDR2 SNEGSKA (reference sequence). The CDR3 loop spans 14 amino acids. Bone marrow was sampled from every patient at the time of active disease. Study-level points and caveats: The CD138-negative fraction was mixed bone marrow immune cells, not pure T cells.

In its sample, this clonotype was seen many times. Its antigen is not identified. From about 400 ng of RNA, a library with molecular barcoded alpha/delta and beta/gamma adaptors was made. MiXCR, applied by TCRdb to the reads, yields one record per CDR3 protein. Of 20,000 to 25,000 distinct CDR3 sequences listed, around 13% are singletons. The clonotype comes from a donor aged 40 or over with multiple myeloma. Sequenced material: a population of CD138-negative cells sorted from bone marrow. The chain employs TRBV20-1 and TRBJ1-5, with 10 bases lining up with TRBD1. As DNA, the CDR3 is TGCAGTGCCCAAAGGGGGGACAGGGGTCAGCCCCAGCATTTT. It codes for CSAQRGDRGQPQHF.